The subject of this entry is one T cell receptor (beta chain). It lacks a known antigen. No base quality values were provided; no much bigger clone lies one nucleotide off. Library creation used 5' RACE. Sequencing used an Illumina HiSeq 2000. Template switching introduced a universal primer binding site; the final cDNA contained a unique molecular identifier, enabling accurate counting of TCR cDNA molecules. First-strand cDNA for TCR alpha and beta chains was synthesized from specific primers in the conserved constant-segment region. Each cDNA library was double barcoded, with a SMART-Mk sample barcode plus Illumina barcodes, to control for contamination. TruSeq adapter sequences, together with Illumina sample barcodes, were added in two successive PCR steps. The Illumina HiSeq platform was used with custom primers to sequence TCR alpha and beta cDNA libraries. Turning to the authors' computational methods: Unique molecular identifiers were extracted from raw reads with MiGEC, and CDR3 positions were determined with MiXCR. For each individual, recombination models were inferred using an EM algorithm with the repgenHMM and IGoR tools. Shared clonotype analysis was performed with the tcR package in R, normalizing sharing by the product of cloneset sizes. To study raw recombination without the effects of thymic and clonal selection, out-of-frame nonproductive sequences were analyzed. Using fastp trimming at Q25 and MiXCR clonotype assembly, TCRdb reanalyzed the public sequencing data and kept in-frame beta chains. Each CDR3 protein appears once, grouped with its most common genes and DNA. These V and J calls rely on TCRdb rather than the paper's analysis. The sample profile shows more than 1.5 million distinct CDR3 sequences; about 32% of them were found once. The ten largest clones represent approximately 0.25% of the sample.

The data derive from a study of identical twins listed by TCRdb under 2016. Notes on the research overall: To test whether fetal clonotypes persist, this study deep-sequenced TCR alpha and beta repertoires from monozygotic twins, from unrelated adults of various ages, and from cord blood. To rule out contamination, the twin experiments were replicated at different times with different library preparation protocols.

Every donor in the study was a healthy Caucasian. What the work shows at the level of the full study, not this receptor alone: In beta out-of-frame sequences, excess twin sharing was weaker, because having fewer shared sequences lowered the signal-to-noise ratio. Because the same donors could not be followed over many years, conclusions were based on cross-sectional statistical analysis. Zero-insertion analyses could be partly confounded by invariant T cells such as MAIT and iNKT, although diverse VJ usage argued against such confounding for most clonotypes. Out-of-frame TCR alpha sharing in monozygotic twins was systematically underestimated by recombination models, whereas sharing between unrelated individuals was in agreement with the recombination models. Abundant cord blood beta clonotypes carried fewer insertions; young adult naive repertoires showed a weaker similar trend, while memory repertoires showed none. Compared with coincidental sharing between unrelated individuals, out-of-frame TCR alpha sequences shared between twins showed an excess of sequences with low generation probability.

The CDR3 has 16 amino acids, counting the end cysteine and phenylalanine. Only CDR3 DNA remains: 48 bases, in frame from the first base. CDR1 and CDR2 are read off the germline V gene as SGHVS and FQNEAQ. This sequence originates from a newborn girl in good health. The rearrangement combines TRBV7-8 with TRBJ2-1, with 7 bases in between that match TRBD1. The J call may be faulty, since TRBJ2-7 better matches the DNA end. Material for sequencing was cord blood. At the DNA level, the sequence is TGTGCCAGCAGCTTCGAACAGGGGTTCATTTACAATGAGCAGTACTTC. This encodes CASSFEQGFIYNEQYF.